This T cell receptor (beta chain) was recovered during a study of blood T cell repertoires in COVID-19 (TCRdb year 2020). With respect to the entire study: Samples covering the acute and convalescent phases of COVID-19 were provided by collaborators in the United States, Italy and Spain. The prospective study material was composed of cDNA or gDNA derived from T cells, B-cell-depleted T cells, or PBMCs. The dataset comprised deeply sampled blood TCRbeta repertoires from subjects exposed to, actively infected with, or recovered from COVID-19. A freely available public database, intended as a resource for researchers studying the immune response to SARS-CoV-2, is where the repertoires were released. Samples came from the ongoing ImmuneRACE study (first 160 participants) plus 1,254 subjects from 6 global collaborators. The sample metadata nearly always contained a de-identified subject ID, COVID-19 status, age in years and sex. Where HLA class I and class II types were available, the types were taken from metadata supplied by the sample provider, not from assay-based typing.

TCRbeta CDR3 regions were amplified from genomic DNA using the immunoSEQ Assay, a bias-controlled multiplex PCR. Per the authors' processing: Within the assay, amplification of reference gene primers was used to estimate how many nucleated cells each sample contained. To quantify the absolute abundance of each unique TCRbeta CDR3 rearrangement, sequence reads were collapsed and filtered. For each sample, productive Simpson clonality was calculated as the square root of Simpson's diversity index across productive rearrangements. TCRdb provides this immuneACCESS table in a form limited to in-frame rearrangements. Some clones are lacking; in checked studies, under half of them reflect an unresolved V gene, and why the rest are absent is not known. The V and J calls and clone size come from that table; D and trimming were worked out from the DNA. The sample table shows approximately 150,000 clones, and roughly 85% are seen once. The ten largest clonotypes hold about 1% of the sample.

The CDR3 starts with the cysteine, ends with the phenylalanine, and has 18 residues. This entry keeps only the CDR3 DNA: 54 bases, framed from base 1. As encoded in the germline V gene, CDR1 is MGHRA while CDR2 is YSYEKL. Trimming takes 2 bases from V and 9 bases from J, and the germline ends sit 26 bases apart. Collaborating institutions collected whole blood in K2EDTA tubes following their own protocols. For TCRbeta analysis, collaborator samples were shipped as frozen whole blood, as isolated PBMCs, or as DNA extracted from either sample type. Broad study findings and their caveats: The amount of clinical and demographic metadata varied by source and participant and was provided uncurated.

Remarks on this clone: This clone's antigen is unknown. Per-nucleotide qualities are absent, and no much larger clonotype sits a single base away.

The chain employs TRBV4-1 and TRBJ2-1, and the D gene may be TRBD1, 6 bases matching. The sequencing sample was made of peripheral blood. The sequence was collected from a man aged 35 to 55 with acute or convalescent COVID-19. The DNA reads TGCGCCAGCAGCCAATGGTCTACAAGGATGCACAGGGTTGGTGAGCAGTTCTTC. Translated, it gives CASSQWSTRMHRVGEQFF.